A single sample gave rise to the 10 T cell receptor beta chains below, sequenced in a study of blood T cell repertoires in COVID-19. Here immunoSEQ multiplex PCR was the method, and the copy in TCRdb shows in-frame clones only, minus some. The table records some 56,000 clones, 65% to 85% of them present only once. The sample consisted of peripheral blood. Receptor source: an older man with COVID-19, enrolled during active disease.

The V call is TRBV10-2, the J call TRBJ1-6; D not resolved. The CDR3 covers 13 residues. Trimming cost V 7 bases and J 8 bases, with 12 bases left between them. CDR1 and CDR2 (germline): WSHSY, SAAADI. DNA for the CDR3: TGCGCCAGCACCAGACTTGCCGATTCACCCCTCCACTTT. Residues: CASTRLADSPLHF.

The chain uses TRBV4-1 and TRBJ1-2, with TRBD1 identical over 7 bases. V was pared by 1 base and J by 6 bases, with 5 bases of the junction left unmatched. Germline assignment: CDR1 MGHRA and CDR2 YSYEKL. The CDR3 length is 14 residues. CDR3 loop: CASSQGLDRDGYTF. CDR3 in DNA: TGCGCCAGCAGCCAAGGTCTTGACAGGGATGGCTACACCTTC.

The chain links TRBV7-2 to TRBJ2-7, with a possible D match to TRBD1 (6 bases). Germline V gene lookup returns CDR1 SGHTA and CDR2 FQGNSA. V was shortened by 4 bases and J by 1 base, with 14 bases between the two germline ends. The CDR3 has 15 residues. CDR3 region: CASSSWTVASYEQYF. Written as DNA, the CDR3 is TGTGCCAGCAGCTCCTGGACAGTTGCTTCCTACGAGCAGTACTTC.

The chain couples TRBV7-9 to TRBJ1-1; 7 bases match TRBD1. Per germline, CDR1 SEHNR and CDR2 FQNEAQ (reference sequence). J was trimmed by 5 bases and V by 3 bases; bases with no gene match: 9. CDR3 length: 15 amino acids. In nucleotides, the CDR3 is TGTGCCAGCAGCTTCCCGACAGGGATAACGACTGAAGCTTTCTTT. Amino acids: CASSFPTGITTEAFF.

CDR3 region: CASSRSSGGAGTDTQYF. Written as DNA, the CDR3 is TGTGCCAGCAGCCGATCTAGCGGGGGGGCTGGCACAGATACGCAGTATTTT. The chain combines TRBV6-6 with TRBJ2-3, with TRBD2 identical over 12 bases. CDR1 and CDR2 (germline): MNHNY, SVGAGI (reference sequence). V dropped 6 bases and J dropped 1; count of bases not matched to a gene: 8. This CDR3 comprises 17 residues.

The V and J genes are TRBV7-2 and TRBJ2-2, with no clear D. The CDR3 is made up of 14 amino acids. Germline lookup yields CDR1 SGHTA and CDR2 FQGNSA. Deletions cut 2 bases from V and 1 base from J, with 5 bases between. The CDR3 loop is CASSLLGNTGELFF. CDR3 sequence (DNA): TGTGCCAGCAGCTTACTCGGGAACACCGGGGAGCTGTTTTTT. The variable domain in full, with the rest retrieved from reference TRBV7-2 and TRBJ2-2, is GAGVSQSPSNKVTEKGKDVELRCDPISGHTALYWYRQSLGQGLEFLIYFQGNSAPDKSGLPSDRFSAERTGGSVSTLTIQRTQQEDSAVYLCASSLLGNTGELFFGEGSRLTVL.

The CDR3 nucleotides read TGTGCCAGCAGGACAGGCAGGGGGCCCTACGAGCAGTACTTC. Residues: CASRTGRGPYEQYF. V usage is TRBV28 and J usage is TRBJ2-7; TRBD1 matches at 8 bases. There are 14 residues in the CDR3. V trimming: 6 bases; J trimming: 2 bases; junction bases outside the gene matches: 6. Germline CDR1 reads MDHEN; CDR2 reads SYDVKM.

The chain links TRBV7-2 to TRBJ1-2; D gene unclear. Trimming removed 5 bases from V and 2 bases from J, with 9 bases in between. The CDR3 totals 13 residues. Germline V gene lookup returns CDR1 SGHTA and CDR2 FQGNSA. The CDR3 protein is CASSPGRNYGYTF. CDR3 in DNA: TGTGCCAGCAGCCCTGGGAGAAACTATGGCTACACCTTC.

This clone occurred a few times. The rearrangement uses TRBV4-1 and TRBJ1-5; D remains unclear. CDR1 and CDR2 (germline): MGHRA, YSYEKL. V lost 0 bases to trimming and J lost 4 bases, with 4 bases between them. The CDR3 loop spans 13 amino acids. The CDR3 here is CASSQDGNQPQHF. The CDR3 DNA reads TGCGCCAGCAGCCAAGACGGGAATCAGCCCCAGCATTTT.

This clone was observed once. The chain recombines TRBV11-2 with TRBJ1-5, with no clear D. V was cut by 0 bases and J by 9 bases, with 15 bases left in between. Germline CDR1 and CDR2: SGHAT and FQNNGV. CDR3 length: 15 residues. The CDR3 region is CASSLDGAGSWPQHF. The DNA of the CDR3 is TGTGCCAGCAGCTTAGATGGAGCCGGGTCGTGGCCCCAGCATTTT. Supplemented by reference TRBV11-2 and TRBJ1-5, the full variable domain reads EAGVAQSPRYKIIEKRQSVAFWCNPISGHATLYWYQQILGQGPKLLIQFQNNGVVDDSQLPKDRFSAERLKGVDSTLKIQPAKLEDSAVYLCASSLDGAGSWPQHFGDGTRLSIL.